The present T cell receptor beta chain was sequenced within a study of cytomegalovirus exposure and HLA in healthy donors. Both 60 Vbeta primers and 13 Jbeta primers went into the PCR. The protocol was immunoSEQ multiplex PCR, while the TCRdb copy is restricted to in-frame clones and leaves out a portion. Among roughly 160,000 clones listed, over 75% were seen once. General observations from the study: HLA alleles showed associations with roughly 17,000 TCR beta sequences in a later analysis, at a 0.05 false discovery rate. High sensitivity and specificity were reportedly achieved when the classifier diagnosed cytomegalovirus status.

As regards this clone: Its antigen is currently unknown.

The receptor's source is a man between 35 and 55 years old in good health and CMV-seronegative. The source material was PBMCs.

In DNA form, the CDR3 reads TGTGCCAGCAGCCAAGACCCAGGGACAGAATACGAGCAGTACTTC. Translated, it gives CASSQDPGTEYEQYF. The rearrangement uses TRBV4-2 and TRBJ2-7, with TRBD1 matching 7 bases. Germline V gene sequence: CDR1 LGHNA, CDR2 YNFKEQ. The CDR3 is 15 amino acids. With 0 bases clipped from V and 4 bases from J, the junction kept 6 bases outside the gene matches.